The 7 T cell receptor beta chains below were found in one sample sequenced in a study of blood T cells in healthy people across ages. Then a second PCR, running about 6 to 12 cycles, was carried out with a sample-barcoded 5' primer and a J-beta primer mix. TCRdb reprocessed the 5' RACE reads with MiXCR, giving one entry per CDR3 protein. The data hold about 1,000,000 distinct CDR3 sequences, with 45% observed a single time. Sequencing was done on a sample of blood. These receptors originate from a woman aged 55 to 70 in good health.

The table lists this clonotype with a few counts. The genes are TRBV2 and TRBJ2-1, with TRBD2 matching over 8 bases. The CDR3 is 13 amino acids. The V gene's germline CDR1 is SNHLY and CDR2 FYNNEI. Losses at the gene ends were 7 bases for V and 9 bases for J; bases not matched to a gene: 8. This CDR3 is CASTQREWGEQFF. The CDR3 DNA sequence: TGTGCCAGCACACAGCGGGAGTGGGGTGAGCAGTTCTTC.

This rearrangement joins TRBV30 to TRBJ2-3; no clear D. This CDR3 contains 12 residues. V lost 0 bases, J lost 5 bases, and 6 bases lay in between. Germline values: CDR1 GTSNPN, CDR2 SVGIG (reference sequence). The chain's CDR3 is CAWSVKRDTQYF. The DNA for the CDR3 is TGTGCCTGGAGTGTAAAGCGAGATACGCAGTATTTT.

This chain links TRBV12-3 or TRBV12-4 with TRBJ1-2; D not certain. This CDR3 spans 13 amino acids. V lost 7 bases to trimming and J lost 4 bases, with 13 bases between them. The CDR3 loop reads CASTPSAVYGYTF. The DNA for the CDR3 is TGTGCCAGCACCCCGTCGGCGGTCTATGGCTACACCTTC.

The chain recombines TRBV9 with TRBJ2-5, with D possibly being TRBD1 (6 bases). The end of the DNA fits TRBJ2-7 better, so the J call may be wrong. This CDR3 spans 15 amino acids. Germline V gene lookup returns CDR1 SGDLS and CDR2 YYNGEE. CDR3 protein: CASSSVGTPNNEQYF. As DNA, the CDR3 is TGTGCCAGCAGCTCCGTCGGGACACCGAATAACGAGCAGTACTTC.

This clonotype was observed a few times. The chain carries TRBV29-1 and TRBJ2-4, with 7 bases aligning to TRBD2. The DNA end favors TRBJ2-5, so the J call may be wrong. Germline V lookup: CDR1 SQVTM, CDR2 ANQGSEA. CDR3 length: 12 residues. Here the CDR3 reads CSAPAGEKTQYF. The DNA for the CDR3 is TGCAGCGCGCCCGCGGGAGAAAAGACCCAGTACTTC.

Here the CDR3 reads CASKITGTGCKQYF. CDR3 nucleotides: TGTGCCAGCAAGATTACCGGGACAGGGTGTAAACAGTACTTC. The chain joins TRBV12-3 or TRBV12-4 to TRBJ2-7, with 9 bases aligning to TRBD1. The CDR3 runs to 14 residues. After removal of 7 bases from V and 10 bases from J, the junction contained 14 bases not matched to a gene.

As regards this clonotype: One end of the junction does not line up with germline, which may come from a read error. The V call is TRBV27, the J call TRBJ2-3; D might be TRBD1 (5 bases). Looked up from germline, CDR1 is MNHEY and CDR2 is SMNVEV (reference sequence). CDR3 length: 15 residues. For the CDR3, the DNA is TGTGCCAGCAGTTTGGGCGCCAGGGAAACAGGTACGCAGTATTTT. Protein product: CASSLGARETGTQYF.